This T cell receptor beta chain was captured by sequencing in a study of T cells after yellow fever vaccination. Across the study: SMART-Seq v4 Ultra Low Input prepared libraries from low-cell fractions. Study findings and constraints: When the response was secondary, it was weaker but reached its peak faster, day 5 versus 15. Abundant contaminating clonotypes from the bulk population could appear in FACS-sorted repertoires.

This clonotype was found many times. V lost 1 base, J lost 7 bases, and 17 bases lay in between. Germline V CDR1 and CDR2: SGHKS, YYEKEE (reference sequence). CDR3 length equals 15 residues. TCRdb re-derived calls from the 5' RACE reads in MiXCR, one entry per CDR3 protein. In the table there are fewer than 7,000 distinct CDR3 sequences, approximately 5.9% of which are singletons. The sequence came from a man between 18 and 29 years old who received the YFV17D yellow fever vaccine. The source material was PBMCs, either bulk or a sorted T-cell subset (CD4+, CD8+, memory, or dextramer-sorted; not recorded which), sampled roughly 15 days after the first yellow fever vaccination. V gene TRBV5-5 combines with J gene TRBJ1-1; tentative D call: TRBD1 (5 bases). DNA of the CDR3: TGTGCCAGCAGCTTGTCTGGTAAGGTAGGGGTTGAAGCTTTCTTT. Residues: CASSLSGKVGVEAFF.